Below, 22 T cell receptor beta chains from the same sample are listed, as sequenced in a study of post-analysis software for immune sequencing data. Overall study results and limits: TRBV5-6, TRBV5-1 and TRBV20-1 belonged to a set of roughly 5 TRBV segments that were more frequent in patients than controls.

Unique molecular identifiers were built into the TCR beta cDNA libraries. TCRdb passed the PCR reads through MiXCR, listing each CDR3 protein once. The data hold fewer than 900,000 distinct CDR3 sequences, with around 45% observed a single time. These TCRs are of unknown antigen specificity. The sequencing sample was made of blood. Every receptor here comes from a girl between 5 and 17 years old with multiple sclerosis.

J is TRBJ2-7 and V is TRBV29-1; 8 bases match TRBD2. CDR1 and CDR2 from the germline V gene are SQVTM and ANQGSEA. This CDR3 is 14 amino acids long. Trimming took 4 bases from V and 2 from J; bases not matched to a gene: 7. CDR3 sequence (DNA): TGCAGCGTTGCTCAGTTAGCGGGAACCTACGAGCAGTACTTC. Amino acid sequence: CSVAQLAGTYEQYF.

The chain is built from TRBV5-1 and TRBJ2-5; a weak D match, TRBD1 (5 bases). The CDR3 runs to 14 residues. Looked up from germline, CDR1 is SGHRS and CDR2 is YFSETQ. Trimming removed 4 bases at V and 2 bases at J, with 12 bases between. The CDR3 sequence is CASSLDNLQETQYF. The CDR3 coding sequence is TGCGCCAGCAGCCTGGACAACCTACAAGAGACCCAGTACTTC.

This clonotype came up a few times. The V and J genes are TRBV5-1 and TRBJ2-7, with TRBD2 matching 13 bases. CDR1 is SGHRS and CDR2 is YFSETQ in the germline V gene. The ends lost 4 bases at V and 2 bases at J; junction bases unmatched: 9. The CDR3 covers 17 residues. CDR3 DNA: TGCGCCAGCAGCCGGACTAGCGGGAGTGTTGGGACCTACGAGCAGTACTTC. Translated: CASSRTSGSVGTYEQYF.

This clonotype was recorded at least ten times. The chain carries TRBV20-1 and TRBJ1-1, with 9 bases identical to TRBD1. CDR3 size: 17 residues. The germline V gene has CDR1 DFQATT and CDR2 SNEGSKA (reference sequence). J gave up 5 bases and V 2 bases, and 15 bases lay outside the gene matches. The CDR3, as DNA: TGCAGTGCTAGACCCTCCGAAGGGACAGGGTGGCGTACTGAAGCTTTCTTT. It specifies CSARPSEGTGWRTEAFF.

The gene calls are TRBV6-6 and TRBJ2-7; 9 bases fit TRBD1. J was trimmed by 2 bases and V by 8 bases; bases with no gene match: 7. This CDR3 spans 14 amino acids. Germline-derived CDR1 and CDR2 are MNHNY and SVGAGI (reference sequence). The CDR3 sequence is CASLATGGTYEQYF. CDR3 DNA sequence: TGTGCCAGCCTGGCGACAGGGGGTACCTACGAGCAGTACTTC.

There are a few counts of this clonotype. The chain uses TRBV7-9 and TRBJ2-3; D possibly corresponds to TRBD2 (6 bases). CDR1 SEHNR and CDR2 FQNEAQ come from the germline V gene (reference sequence). V was pared by 1 base and J by 1 base, with 9 bases between. The CDR3 contains 15 residues. The CDR3, as DNA: TGTGCCAGCAGCTTAGTTGTAGCGGGCACAGATACGCAGTATTTT. Translated: CASSLVVAGTDTQYF.

This clonotype turned up a few times. This chain uses TRBV29-1 with TRBJ1-5, with TRBD1 identical over 10 bases. Per the germline V gene, CDR1 is SQVTM and CDR2 is ANQGSEA. This CDR3 has 18 residues. The V and J ends lost 4 bases and 4 bases, in that order; junction bases with no gene match: 16. The chain's CDR3 is CSVVGTGVLFFENQPQHF. The CDR3 DNA reads TGCAGCGTTGTTGGGACAGGGGTCCTATTTTTTGAGAATCAGCCCCAGCATTTT.

The chain is built from TRBV5-1 and TRBJ2-1; 13 positions agree with TRBD2. V was clipped by 2 bases and J by 8 bases; unmatched bases: 7. The CDR3 has 16 amino acids. Germline V lookup: CDR1 SGHRS, CDR2 YFSETQ. The CDR3: CASSFLGLAGLDEQFF. The CDR3 DNA follows: TGCGCCAGCAGCTTTCTGGGACTAGCGGGACTCGATGAGCAGTTCTTC.

The CDR3 loop is CASSQGGLAGVDTQYF. The CDR3 DNA reads TGCGCCAGCAGCCAAGGGGGACTAGCGGGAGTAGATACGCAGTATTTT. The V call is TRBV4-1, the J call TRBJ2-3, with 14 bases aligning to TRBD2. V lost 1 base, J lost 5 bases, and 2 bases stayed unmatched. This CDR3 region has 16 residues. From germline, CDR1 is MGHRA and CDR2 YSYEKL.

The gene calls are TRBV6-2 or TRBV6-3 and TRBJ1-2; TRBD1 aligns across 10 bases. The CDR3 spans 14 residues. V lost 2 bases and J lost 7; bases outside the gene matches: 4. Germline values: CDR1 MNHEY, CDR2 SVGEGT. The CDR3 bases are TGTGCCAGCAGTTACGCTCGACAGGGGGCTGGCTACACCTTC. Protein product: CASSYARQGAGYTF.

This clonotype was detected once. The rearrangement joins TRBV27 to TRBJ2-3, with D uncertain. The germline CDR1 and CDR2 sequences are MNHEY and SMNVEV (reference sequence). V was pared by 4 bases and J by 0 bases, with 11 bases between. The CDR3 covers 15 residues. The CDR3 bases are TGTGCCAGCAGTTCCCAGATTTCTAGCACAGATACGCAGTATTTT. As protein: CASSSQISSTDTQYF.

This clonotype was detected a few times. The J gene is TRBJ2-1, the V gene TRBV29-1; 10 bases fit TRBD2. This CDR3 contains 12 residues. V was clipped by 8 bases and J by 8 bases; unmatched bases: 6. Germline CDR1 reads SQVTM; CDR2 reads ANQGSEA. CDR3 sequence (DNA): TGCAGCACGGGACTAGCGATAGATGAGCAGTTCTTC. As protein: CSTGLAIDEQFF.

This clonotype was seen a few times. J is TRBJ2-5 and V is TRBV12-3 or TRBV12-4; D is ambiguous. The CDR3 extends over 12 amino acids. Between the trimmed V and J ends, which lost 5 bases and 5 bases, there was a span of 9 bases. CDR3: CASSTLGETQYF. Written as DNA, the CDR3 is TGTGCCAGCAGTACCCTAGGGGAGACCCAGTACTTC.

The rearrangement links TRBV7-2 to TRBJ2-5; TRBD1 might be the D (5 bases). This CDR3 is built from 15 residues. Per germline, CDR1 SGHTA and CDR2 FQGNSA. Between the trimmed V and J ends, which lost 3 bases and 4 bases, there was a span of 15 bases. CDR3 sequence: CASSFQGHQGETQYF. The CDR3, as DNA: TGTGCCAGCAGCTTTCAAGGACATCAGGGAGAGACCCAGTACTTC.

This clonotype appeared a few times. The chain combines TRBV12-3 or TRBV12-4 with TRBJ2-7; no reliable D call. V gave up 5 bases and J gave up 0 bases, with 14 bases separating them. This CDR3 contains 15 residues. This CDR3 is CASSPDFGRSYEQYF. In DNA, the CDR3 is TGTGCCAGCAGTCCCGACTTTGGGCGCTCCTACGAGCAGTACTTC.

The genes are TRBV15 and TRBJ2-7; no clear D gene. V lost 5 bases to trimming and J lost 4 bases, with 9 bases between them. Germline V CDR1 and CDR2: LNHNV, YYDKDF (reference sequence). This CDR3 spans 12 amino acids. This CDR3 reads CATSDDIYEQYF. In nucleotides, the CDR3 is TGTGCCACCAGCGATGACATTTACGAGCAGTACTTC.

Comments on this clonotype: One end of the junction varies from germline; a read error may be responsible. The chain joins TRBV3-1 to TRBJ2-7, with D maybe TRBD2 (5 bases). The germline gives CDR1 LGHDT, CDR2 YNNKEL (reference sequence). The CDR3 contains 16 residues. The CDR3 protein is CVSSSRWAGRTYEQYF. CDR3 coding DNA: TGTGTCAGCAGCTCCCGGTGGGCGGGTAGGACCTACGAGCAGTACTTC.

This chain connects TRBV10-3 to TRBJ2-3, with D perhaps assigned TRBD1 or TRBD2 (6 bases each). The ends were cut back, 0 bases at V and 1 base at J, with 11 bases in the middle. Germline V gene lookup returns CDR1 ENHRY and CDR2 SYGVKD. The CDR3 runs 16 residues. The CDR3 DNA sequence: TGTGCCATCAGTGAGTCGTGGGGGGCCGGCACAGATACGCAGTATTTT. Protein product: CAISESWGAGTDTQYF.

The genes are TRBV4-2 and TRBJ2-7; D is perhaps TRBD1 or TRBD2 (5 bases each). CDR1 LGHNA and CDR2 YNFKEQ come from the germline V gene. The CDR3 has 14 residues. Trimming took off 1 base at V and 3 bases at J, with 10 bases between the two ends. CDR3 loop: CASSQGGANYEQYF. The CDR3 DNA is TGTGCCAGCAGCCAAGGAGGGGCCAACTACGAGCAGTACTTC.

The rearrangement joins TRBV11-3 to TRBJ2-7; no firm D call. V lost 1 base to trimming and J lost 3 bases, with 10 bases between them. The CDR3 totals 14 residues. CDR1 and CDR2 (germline): SGHNT, YENEEA. CDR3 bases: TGTGCCAGCAGCTTAGCGGACGCCCTCTACGAGCAGTACTTC. Protein sequence: CASSLADALYEQYF.

The rearrangement links TRBV20-1 to TRBJ1-1; TRBD1 might be the D (5 bases). The ends were cut back, 1 base at V and 5 bases at J, with 17 bases in the middle. The CDR3 contains 15 residues. The germline V gene encodes CDR1 DFQATT and CDR2 SNEGSKA (reference sequence). Here the CDR3 DNA reads TGCAGTGCTAGAGGGGCGGGGAGAGGGGATACTGAAGCTTTCTTT. It translates to CSARGAGRGDTEAFF.

The chain recombines TRBV20-1 with TRBJ1-5; 8 bases fit TRBD1. After removal of 3 bases from V and 7 bases from J, the junction contained 17 bases not matched to a gene. The CDR3 consists of 17 residues. Germline-derived CDR1 and CDR2 are DFQATT and SNEGSKA (reference sequence). The CDR3 sequence is CSARGQEATPLGQPQHF. The DNA of the CDR3 is TGCAGTGCTAGGGGACAGGAGGCGACACCCCTTGGGCAGCCCCAGCATTTT.